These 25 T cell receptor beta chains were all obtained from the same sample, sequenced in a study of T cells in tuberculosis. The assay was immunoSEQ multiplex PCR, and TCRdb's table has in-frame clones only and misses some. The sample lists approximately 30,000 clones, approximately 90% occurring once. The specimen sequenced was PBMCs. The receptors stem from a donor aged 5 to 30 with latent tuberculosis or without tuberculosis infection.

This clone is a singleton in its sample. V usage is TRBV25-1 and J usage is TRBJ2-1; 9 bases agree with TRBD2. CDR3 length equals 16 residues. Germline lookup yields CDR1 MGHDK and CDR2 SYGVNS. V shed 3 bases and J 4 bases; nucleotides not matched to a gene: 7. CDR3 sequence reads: CASSDRSSGAYNEQFF. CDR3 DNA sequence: TGTGCCAGCAGTGATCGGTCTAGCGGGGCGTACAATGAGCAGTTCTTC.

The CDR3 region is CASSFQGANYGYTF. The CDR3 bases are TGTGCCAGCAGCTTTCAGGGGGCCAACTATGGCTACACCTTC. V gene TRBV7-9 combines with J gene TRBJ1-2, with 8 positions matching TRBD1. The CDR3 totals 14 residues. Per the germline V gene, CDR1 is SEHNR and CDR2 is FQNEAQ (reference sequence). The trim removed 3 bases at V and 2 bases at J, leaving 2 bases unmatched.

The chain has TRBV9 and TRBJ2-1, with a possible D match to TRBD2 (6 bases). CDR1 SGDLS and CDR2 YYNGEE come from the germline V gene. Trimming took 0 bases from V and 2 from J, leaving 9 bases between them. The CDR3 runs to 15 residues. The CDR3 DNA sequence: TGTGCCAGCAGCGTAGTCGGGAGCGCCTACAATGAGCAGTTCTTC. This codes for CASSVVGSAYNEQFF.

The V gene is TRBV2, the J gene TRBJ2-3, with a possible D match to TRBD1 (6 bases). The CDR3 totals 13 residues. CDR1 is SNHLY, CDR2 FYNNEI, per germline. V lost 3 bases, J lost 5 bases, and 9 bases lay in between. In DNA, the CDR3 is TGTGCCAGCAGTGAGGGGGCCCAAGATACGCAGTATTTT. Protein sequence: CASSEGAQDTQYF.

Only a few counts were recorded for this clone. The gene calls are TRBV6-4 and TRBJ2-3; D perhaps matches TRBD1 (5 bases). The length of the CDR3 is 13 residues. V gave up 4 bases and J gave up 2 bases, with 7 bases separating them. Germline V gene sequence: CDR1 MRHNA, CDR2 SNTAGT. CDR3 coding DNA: TGTGCCAGCAGTGTTGGGGCCACAGATACGCAGTATTTT. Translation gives CASSVGATDTQYF.

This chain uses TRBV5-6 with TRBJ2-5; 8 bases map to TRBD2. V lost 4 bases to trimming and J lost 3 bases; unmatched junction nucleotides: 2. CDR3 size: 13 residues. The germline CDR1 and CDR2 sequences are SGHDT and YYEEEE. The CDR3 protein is CASSPLAEETQYF. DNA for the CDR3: TGTGCCAGCAGCCCACTAGCGGAAGAGACCCAGTACTTC.

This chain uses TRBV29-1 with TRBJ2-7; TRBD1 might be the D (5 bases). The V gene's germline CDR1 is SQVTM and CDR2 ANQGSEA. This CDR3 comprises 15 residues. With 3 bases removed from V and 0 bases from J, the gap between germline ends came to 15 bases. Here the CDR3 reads CSVDKRGISSYEQYF. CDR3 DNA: TGCAGCGTTGACAAAAGGGGAATCAGCTCCTACGAGCAGTACTTC.

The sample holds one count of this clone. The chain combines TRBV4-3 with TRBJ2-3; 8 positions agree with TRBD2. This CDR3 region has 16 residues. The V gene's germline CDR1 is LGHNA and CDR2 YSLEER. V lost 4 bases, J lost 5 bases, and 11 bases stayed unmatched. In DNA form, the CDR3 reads TGCGCCAGCAGCCCAGCTAGAGCGGGAGCGGTAGATACGCAGTATTTT. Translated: CASSPARAGAVDTQYF.

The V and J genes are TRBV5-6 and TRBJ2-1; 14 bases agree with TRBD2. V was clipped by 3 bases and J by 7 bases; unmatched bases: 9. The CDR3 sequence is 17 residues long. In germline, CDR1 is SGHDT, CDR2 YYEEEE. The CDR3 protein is CASSSPRLAGGRNEQFF. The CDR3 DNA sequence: TGTGCCAGCAGCTCACCTCGACTAGCGGGAGGGAGAAATGAGCAGTTCTTC.

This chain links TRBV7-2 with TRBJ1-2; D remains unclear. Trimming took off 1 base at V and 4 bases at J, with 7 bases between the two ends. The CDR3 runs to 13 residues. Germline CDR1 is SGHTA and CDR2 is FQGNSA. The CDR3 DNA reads TGTGCCAGCAGCTTAGAGGCGGGCTATGGCTACACCTTC. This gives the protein CASSLEAGYGYTF.

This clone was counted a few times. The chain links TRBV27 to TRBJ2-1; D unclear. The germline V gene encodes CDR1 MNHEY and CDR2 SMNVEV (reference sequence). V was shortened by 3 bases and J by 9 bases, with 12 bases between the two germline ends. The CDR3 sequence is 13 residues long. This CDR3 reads CASSFGHSSEQFF. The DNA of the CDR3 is TGTGCCAGCAGTTTTGGGCATTCAAGTGAGCAGTTCTTC.

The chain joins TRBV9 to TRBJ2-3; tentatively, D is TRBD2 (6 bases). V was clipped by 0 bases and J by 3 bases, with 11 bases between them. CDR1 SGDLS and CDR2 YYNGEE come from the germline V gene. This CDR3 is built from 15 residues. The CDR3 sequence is CASSVAGGQTDTQYF. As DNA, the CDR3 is TGTGCCAGCAGCGTAGCTGGAGGGCAAACAGATACGCAGTATTTT.

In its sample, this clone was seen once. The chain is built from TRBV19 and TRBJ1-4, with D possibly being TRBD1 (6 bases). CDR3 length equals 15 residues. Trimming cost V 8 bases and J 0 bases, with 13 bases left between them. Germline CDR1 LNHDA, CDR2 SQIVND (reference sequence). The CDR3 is CASGRQAATNEKLFF. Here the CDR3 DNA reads TGTGCCAGTGGGAGACAGGCTGCAACTAATGAAAAACTGTTTTTT.

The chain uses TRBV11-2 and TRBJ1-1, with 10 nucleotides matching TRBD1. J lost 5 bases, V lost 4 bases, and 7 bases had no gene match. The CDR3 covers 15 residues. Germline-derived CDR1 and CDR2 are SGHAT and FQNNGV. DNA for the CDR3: TGTGCCAGCAGCTGGTCCGGGACAGGGGTGACTGAAGCTTTCTTT. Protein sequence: CASSWSGTGVTEAFF.

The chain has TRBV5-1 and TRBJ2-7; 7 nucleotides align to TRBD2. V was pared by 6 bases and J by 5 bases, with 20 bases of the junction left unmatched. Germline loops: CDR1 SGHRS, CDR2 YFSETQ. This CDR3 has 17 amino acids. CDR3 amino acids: CASMGGSETFHIDEQYF. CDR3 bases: TGCGCCAGCATGGGGGGGTCGGAGACTTTCCACATCGACGAGCAGTACTTC.

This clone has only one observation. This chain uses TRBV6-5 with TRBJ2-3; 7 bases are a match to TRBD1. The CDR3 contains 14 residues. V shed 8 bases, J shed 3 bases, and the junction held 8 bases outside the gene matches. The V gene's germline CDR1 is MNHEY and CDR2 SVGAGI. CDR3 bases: TGTGCCAGCGGAACAGGGGCCAATACAGATACGCAGTATTTT. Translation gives CASGTGANTDTQYF.

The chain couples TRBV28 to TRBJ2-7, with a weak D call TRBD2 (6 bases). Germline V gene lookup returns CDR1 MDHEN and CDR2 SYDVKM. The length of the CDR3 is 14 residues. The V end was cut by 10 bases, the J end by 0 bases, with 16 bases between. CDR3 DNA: TGTGCCACAGAGGGGACTCGGGCCTCCTACGAGCAGTACTTC. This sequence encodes CATEGTRASYEQYF. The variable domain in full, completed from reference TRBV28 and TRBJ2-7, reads DVKVTQSSRYLVKRTGEKVFLECVQDMDHENMFWYRQDPGLGLRLIYFSYDVKMKEKGDIPEGYSVSREKKERFSLILESASTNQTSMYLCATEGTRASYEQYFGPGTRLTVT.

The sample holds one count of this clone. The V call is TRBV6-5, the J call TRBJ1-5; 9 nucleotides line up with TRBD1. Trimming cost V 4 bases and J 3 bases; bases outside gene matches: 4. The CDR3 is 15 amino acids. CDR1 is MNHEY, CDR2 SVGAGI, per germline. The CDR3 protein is CASSSRTGDNQPQHF. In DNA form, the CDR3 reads TGTGCCAGCAGTTCACGGACAGGGGACAATCAGCCCCAGCATTTT.

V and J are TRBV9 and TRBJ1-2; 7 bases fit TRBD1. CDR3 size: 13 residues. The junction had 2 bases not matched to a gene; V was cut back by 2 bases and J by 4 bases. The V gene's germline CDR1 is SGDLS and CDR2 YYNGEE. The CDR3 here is CASSVGQPYGYTF. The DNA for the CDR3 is TGTGCCAGCAGCGTGGGACAGCCCTATGGCTACACCTTC.

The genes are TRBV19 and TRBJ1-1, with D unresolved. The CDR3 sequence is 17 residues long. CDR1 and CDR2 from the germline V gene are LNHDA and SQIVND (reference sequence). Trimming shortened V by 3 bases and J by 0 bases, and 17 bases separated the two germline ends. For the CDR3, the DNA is TGTGCCAGTAGTATTGTTCTATCCCGGCGGGTGAACACTGAAGCTTTCTTT. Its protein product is CASSIVLSRRVNTEAFF.

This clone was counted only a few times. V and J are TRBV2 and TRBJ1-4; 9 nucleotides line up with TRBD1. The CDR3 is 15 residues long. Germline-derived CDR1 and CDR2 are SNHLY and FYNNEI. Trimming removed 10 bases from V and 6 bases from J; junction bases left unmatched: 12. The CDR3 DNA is TGTGCCACGGTTCCGGACAGGGGAGGCGATGAAAAACTGTTTTTT. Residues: CATVPDRGGDEKLFF.

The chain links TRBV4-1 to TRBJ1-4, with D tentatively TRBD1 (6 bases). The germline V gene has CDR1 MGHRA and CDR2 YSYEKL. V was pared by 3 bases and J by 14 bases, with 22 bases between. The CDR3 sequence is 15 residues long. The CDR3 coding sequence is TGCGCCAGCAGCCAGGAACAGGGTTATTTCTTAGGGCTGTTTTTT. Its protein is CASSQEQGYFLGLFF.

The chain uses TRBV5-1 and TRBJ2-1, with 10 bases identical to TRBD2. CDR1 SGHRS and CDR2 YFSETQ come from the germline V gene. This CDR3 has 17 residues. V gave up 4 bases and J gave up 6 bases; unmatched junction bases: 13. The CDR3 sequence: CASSPLLPGLASNEQFF. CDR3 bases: TGCGCCAGCAGCCCGCTACTCCCGGGACTAGCGAGCAATGAGCAGTTCTTC.

The CDR3 sequence: CATTGGIYNEQFF. DNA for the CDR3: TGTGCCACCACGGGCGGGATATACAATGAGCAGTTCTTC. The genes are TRBV6-6 and TRBJ2-1; TRBD2 is a possible D gene (6 bases). Deletions cut 10 bases from V and 4 bases from J, with 14 bases between. The CDR3 totals 13 residues. Looked up from germline, CDR1 is MNHNY and CDR2 is SVGAGI (reference sequence).

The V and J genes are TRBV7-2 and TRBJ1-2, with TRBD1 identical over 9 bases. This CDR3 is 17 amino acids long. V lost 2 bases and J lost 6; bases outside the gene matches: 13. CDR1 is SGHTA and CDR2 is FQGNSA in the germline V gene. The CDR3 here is CASSLNRGRRPRDGYTF. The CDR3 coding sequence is TGTGCCAGCAGCTTAAACAGGGGGCGAAGGCCCAGGGATGGCTACACCTTC.